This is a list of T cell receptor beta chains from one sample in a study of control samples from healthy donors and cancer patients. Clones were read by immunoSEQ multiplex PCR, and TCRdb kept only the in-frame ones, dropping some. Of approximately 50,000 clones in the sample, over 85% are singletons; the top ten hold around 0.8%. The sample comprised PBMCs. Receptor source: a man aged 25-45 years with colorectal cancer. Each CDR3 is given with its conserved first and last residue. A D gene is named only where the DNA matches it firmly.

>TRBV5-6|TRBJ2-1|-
CASSLSSATLEFF
TGTGCCAGCAGCTTGTCGTCAGCTACTTTGGAGTTCTTC
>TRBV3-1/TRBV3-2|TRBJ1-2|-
CATRRSSASANYGYTF
TGTGCCACCAGGAGGTCAAGTGCATCGGCTAACTATGGCTACACCTTC
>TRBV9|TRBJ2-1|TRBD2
CASSVDQRGAGEQFF
TGTGCCAGCAGCGTAGATCAGCGGGGGGCCGGGGAGCAGTTCTTC
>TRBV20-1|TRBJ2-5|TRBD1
CSASPRGRTQGETQYF
TGCAGTGCTAGTCCCAGGGGGCGGACCCAAGGAGAGACCCAGTACTTC
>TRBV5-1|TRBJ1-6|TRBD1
CASSLVPRGGYSPLHF
TGCGCCAGCAGCTTGGTCCCCAGAGGGGGCTATTCACCCCTCCACTTT
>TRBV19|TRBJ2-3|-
CASKSRGFTDTQYF
TGTGCCAGTAAAAGTCGCGGCTTCACAGATACGCAGTATTTT
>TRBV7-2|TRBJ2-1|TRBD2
CASSLVVTSGGALTLF
TGTGCCAGCAGCTTAGTTGTCACTAGCGGGGGGGCGTTAACGCTCTTC
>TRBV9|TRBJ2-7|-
CASSVNSGRTYEQYF
TGTGCCAGCAGCGTAAATTCGGGCAGGACCTACGAGCAGTACTTC
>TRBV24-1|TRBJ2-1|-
CATSERGSSYNEQFF
TGTGCCACCAGTGAGAGGGGATCCTCCTACAATGAGCAGTTCTTC
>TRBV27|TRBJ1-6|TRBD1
CASRSRGAASSYNSPLHF
TGTGCCAGCCGATCCAGGGGGGCCGCAAGCTCCTATAATTCACCCCTCCACTTT
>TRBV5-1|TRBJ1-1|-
CASSLGPTNTEAFF
TGCGCCAGCAGCTTGGGACCGACGAACACTGAAGCTTTCTTT
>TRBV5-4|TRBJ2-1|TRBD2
CASSLERGGGAFGSYNEQFF
TGTGCCAGCAGCTTGGAACGCGGCGGGGGGGCTTTTGGCTCCTACAATGAGCAGTTCTTC
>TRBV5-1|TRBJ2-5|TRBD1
CASSGTGVAETQYF
TGCGCCAGCAGCGGGACAGGGGTGGCCGAGACCCAGTACTTC
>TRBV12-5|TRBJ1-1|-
CASGLSMNTEAFF
TGTGCTAGTGGTTTGAGCATGAACACTGAAGCTTTCTTT
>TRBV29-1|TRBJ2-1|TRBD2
CSVLTSGAYNEQFF
TGCAGCGTCCTGACTAGCGGGGCCTACAATGAGCAGTTCTTC
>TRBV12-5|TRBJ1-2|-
CASGLVREGRRPSDYGYTF
TGTGCTAGTGGTTTGGTACGGGAGGGGCGGAGACCCTCTGACTATGGCTACACCTTC
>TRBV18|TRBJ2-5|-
CASSLYRETQYF
TGTGCCAGCTCACTTTACAGGGAGACCCAGTACTTC
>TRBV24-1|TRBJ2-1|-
CATSDVGGRGNEQFF
TGTGCCACCAGTGATGTCGGGGGACGGGGCAATGAGCAGTTCTTC
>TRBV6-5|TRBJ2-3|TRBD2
CASRLAGTDTQYF
TGTGCCAGCAGACTAGCGGGCACAGATACGCAGTATTTT
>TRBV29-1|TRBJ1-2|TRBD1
CSGEGQGSGGYTF
TGCAGCGGGGAGGGACAGGGGTCGGGCGGCTACACCTTC
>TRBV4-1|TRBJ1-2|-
CASSQVVWDNYGYTF
TGCGCCAGCAGCCAAGTGGTTTGGGACAACTATGGCTACACCTTC
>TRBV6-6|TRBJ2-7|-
CASSYLGRHPYEQYF
TGTGCCAGCAGTTACCTGGGACGCCACCCCTACGAGCAGTACTTC